Listed below are T cell receptor beta chains from one sample, sequenced in a study of T cell responses to AZD1222 COVID-19 vaccine. Clones were sequenced by immunoSEQ multiplex PCR, and TCRdb holds only the in-frame ones, with some missing. This table has more than 50,000 clones, roughly 87% appearing once. The sample in question was peripheral blood, obtained on day 0 of AZD1222 vaccination. The receptors were gathered from an adult in good health. CDR3s include the opening cysteine and the closing phenylalanine or tryptophan. The D gene is left open where the match is weak. Clone sizes are given selectively: once, few, many, or a class where the clone is expanded.

abundance,j_gene,v_gene,d_gene,CDR3aa,CDR3nt
-,TRBJ1-6,TRBV6-2/TRBV6-3,TRBD1,CASSRGQGMENSPLHF,TGTGCCAGCAGTCGAGGACAGGGGATGGAAAATTCACCCCTCCACTTT
-,TRBJ1-1,TRBV3-1/TRBV3-2,TRBD1,CASSQGTANTEAFF,TGTGCCAGCAGCCAGGGGACAGCGAACACTGAAGCTTTCTTT
-,TRBJ1-2,TRBV6-5,-,CASSTNNYGYTF,TGTGCCAGCAGTACAAATAACTATGGCTACACCTTC
-,TRBJ1-2,TRBV4-3,-,CASSHSPGHLTNNYGYTF,TGCGCCAGCAGCCACAGCCCGGGGCACTTGACCAATAACTATGGCTACACCTTC
-,TRBJ2-7,TRBV15,TRBD1,CATSPQGASLSYEQYF,TGTGCCACCAGTCCCCAGGGGGCAAGTCTTTCCTACGAGCAGTACTTC
-,TRBJ2-2,TRBV5-1,-,CASRSMVTGELFF,TGCGCCAGCAGGAGCATGGTCACCGGGGAGCTGTTTTTT
-,TRBJ1-1,TRBV11-2,TRBD1,CASSPTGGRGTEAFF,TGTGCCAGCAGCCCAACAGGGGGCCGGGGCACTGAAGCTTTCTTT
-,TRBJ1-1,TRBV6-1,TRBD1,CASSEGQGIMNTEAFF,TGTGCCAGCAGTGAGGGACAGGGGATCATGAACACTGAAGCTTTCTTT
-,TRBJ2-2,TRBV4-1,TRBD2,CASSQAGLPNMAGELFF,TGCGCCAGCAGCCAAGCGGGACTACCCAACATGGCCGGGGAGCTGTTTTTT
-,TRBJ1-5,TRBV6-6,-,CASSYSRAEDQPQHF,TGTGCCAGCAGTTACTCGAGGGCGGAGGATCAGCCCCAGCATTTT
-,TRBJ2-5,TRBV2,-,CASINGPGRQETQYF,TGTGCCAGCATTAACGGACCCGGGCGGCAAGAGACCCAGTACTTC
-,TRBJ1-1,TRBV7-8,-,CASSSRQTNVGTEAFF,TGTGCCAGCAGCTCCCGACAGACGAATGTGGGCACTGAAGCTTTCTTT
-,TRBJ2-7,TRBV5-4,TRBD2,CASSRTSGGYEQYF,TGTGCCAGCAGCCGGACTAGCGGGGGATACGAGCAGTACTTC
-,TRBJ1-4,TRBV19,-,CASRAGSTNEKLFF,TGTGCCAGTAGGGCGGGGTCAACTAATGAAAAACTGTTTTTT
-,TRBJ2-5,TRBV5-1,-,CASGQETQYF,TGCGCCAGCGGACAAGAGACCCAGTACTTC
-,TRBJ2-1,TRBV27,TRBD2,CASTPRGGTYNEQFF,TGTGCCAGCACCCCCCGGGGGGGCACCTACAATGAGCAGTTCTTC
-,TRBJ1-3,TRBV6-5,-,CASSYATGLSGNTIYF,TGTGCCAGCAGTTACGCGACAGGTCTCTCTGGAAACACCATATATTTT
-,TRBJ1-4,TRBV7-2,-,CASSLSIREGEKLFF,TGTGCCAGCAGCCTCTCCATCAGGGAGGGTGAAAAACTGTTTTTT
once,TRBJ1-5,TRBV27,-,CASSPVRGGQPQHF,TGTGCCAGCAGTCCCGTTCGGGGGGGACAGCCCCAGCATTTT
-,TRBJ2-2,TRBV19,-,CASRPGGPATGELFF,TGTGCCAGTAGACCCGGGGGGCCGGCTACCGGGGAGCTGTTTTTT
-,TRBJ1-4,TRBV5-1,-,CASSSGRGHEKLFF,TGCGCCAGCAGCTCGGGACGGGGGCATGAAAAACTGTTTTTT
few,TRBJ2-1,TRBV7-2,-,CASSPGGAFSYNEQFF,TGTGCCAGCAGCCCGGGTGGGGCTTTCTCCTACAATGAGCAGTTCTTC
-,TRBJ1-1,TRBV3-1/TRBV3-2,-,CASSQDLWSEAFF,TGTGCCAGCAGCCAAGATCTTTGGTCTGAAGCTTTCTTT
-,TRBJ1-6,TRBV5-4,-,CASSSRDGNSPLHF,TGTGCCAGCAGCTCCCGGGACGGAAATTCACCCCTCCACTTT
-,TRBJ2-7,TRBV3-1/TRBV3-2,-,CASSLNRAEQYF,TGTGCCAGCAGCCTAAACAGGGCCGAGCAGTACTTC
-,TRBJ2-7,TRBV6-2/TRBV6-3,TRBD1,CASSPVPGQVFYEQYF,TGTGCCAGCAGCCCAGTCCCGGGACAGGTCTTCTACGAGCAGTACTTC
-,TRBJ2-5,TRBV5-1,-,CASRQGFQETQYF,TGCGCCAGCAGACAGGGATTCCAAGAGACCCAGTACTTC
-,TRBJ1-5,TRBV27,TRBD1,CASSEDRNQPQHF,TGTGCCAGCAGTGAGGACAGGAATCAGCCCCAGCATTTT
-,TRBJ1-3,TRBV10-3,-,CAISDPYSLIHGNTIYF,TGTGCCATCAGTGATCCCTACTCGCTAATCCATGGAAACACCATATATTTT
-,TRBJ2-1,TRBV4-3,TRBD2,CASSRPTSGGADEQFF,TGCGCCAGCAGCCGCCCTACTAGCGGGGGGGCCGATGAGCAGTTCTTC
-,TRBJ2-7,TRBV29-1,TRBD2,CSVEGLGGGGQYF,TGCAGCGTTGAAGGCTTGGGGGGGGGAGGGCAGTACTTC
-,TRBJ2-5,TRBV14,-,CASSQGRETQYF,TGTGCCAGCAGCCAGGGCCGGGAGACCCAGTACTTC
few,TRBJ2-2,TRBV7-7,-,CASSPGRLVSTGELFF,TGTGCCAGCAGCCCTGGGAGGCTAGTTAGCACCGGGGAGCTGTTTTTT
few,TRBJ1-2,TRBV5-5,TRBD1,CASSLTTGGVDNYGYTF,TGTGCCAGCAGCTTGACGACAGGGGGGGTTGATAACTATGGCTACACCTTC
-,TRBJ2-4,TRBV29-1,-,CSVEVPGVAKNIQYF,TGCAGCGTTGAGGTCCCAGGGGTAGCCAAAAACATTCAGTACTTC
-,TRBJ1-5,TRBV19,-,CASSIDPRLGAQHF,TGTGCCAGTAGTATAGACCCCCGACTGGGGGCCCAGCATTTT
-,TRBJ1-1,TRBV6-2/TRBV6-3,-,CASSYGRQGNTEAFF,TGTGCCAGCAGTTACGGTCGGCAGGGGAACACTGAAGCTTTCTTT
-,TRBJ2-1,TRBV20-1,-,CSASFYNEQFF,TGCAGTGCTAGCTTTTACAATGAGCAGTTCTTC
-,TRBJ1-2,TRBV6-2/TRBV6-3,TRBD1,CASSFGQGNYGYTF,TGTGCCAGCAGTTTTGGACAGGGGAACTATGGCTACACCTTC
-,TRBJ1-1,TRBV19,-,CASSLGANTEAFF,TGTGCCAGTAGTCTTGGTGCAAACACTGAAGCTTTCTTT
-,TRBJ1-6,TRBV7-9,-,CASSFQYNSPLHF,TGTGCCAGCAGCTTCCAGTATAATTCACCCCTCCACTTT
-,TRBJ1-3,TRBV7-2,-,CASRLGAGRSNTIYF,TGTGCCAGCAGACTTGGGGCAGGGCGAAGCAACACCATATATTTT
-,TRBJ2-1,TRBV19,-,CASSRQGWVAGTYNEQFF,TGTGCCAGTAGTAGACAAGGTTGGGTTGCAGGGACCTACAATGAGCAGTTCTTC
-,TRBJ2-1,TRBV27,-,CASSRREGSYNEQFF,TGTGCCAGCAGCCGCAGGGAAGGCTCCTACAATGAGCAGTTCTTC
-,TRBJ2-7,TRBV15,-,CATSRTVVSSYEQYF,TGTGCCACCAGCAGAACGGTGGTAAGCTCCTACGAGCAGTACTTC
-,TRBJ1-6,TRBV24-1,-,CATTGSSYNSPLHF,TGTGCCACTACAGGGAGCTCCTATAATTCACCCCTCCACTTT
-,TRBJ2-2,TRBV28,TRBD1,CASSSGQGTGELFF,TGTGCCAGCAGTTCGGGACAGGGGACCGGGGAGCTGTTTTTT
-,TRBJ2-3,TRBV7-3,TRBD2,CASSQARGGTDTQYF,TGTGCCAGCAGCCAAGCCCGGGGGGGCACAGATACGCAGTATTTT
-,TRBJ2-7,TRBV19,TRBD1,CASSIRQGSIYEQYF,TGTGCCAGTAGTATAAGACAGGGATCCATATACGAGCAGTACTTC
once,TRBJ2-7,TRBV2,-,CASTGGDEQYF,TGTGCCAGCACCGGGGGAGACGAGCAGTACTTC
-,TRBJ2-3,TRBV18,-,CASSTNQGRDTQYF,TGTGCCAGCTCAACAAACCAGGGGCGCGATACGCAGTATTTT
-,TRBJ2-5,TRBV6-5,-,CASRSPGIQETQYF,TGTGCCAGCAGGAGCCCGGGCATTCAAGAGACCCAGTACTTC
-,TRBJ2-7,TRBV5-6,-,CASSLRGPPYEQYF,TGTGCCAGCAGCTTGCGGGGCCCCCCCTACGAGCAGTACTTC
-,TRBJ1-1,TRBV29-1,-,CSVDTGTLNTEAFF,TGCAGCGTTGATACGGGCACTTTGAACACTGAAGCTTTCTTT
-,TRBJ1-5,TRBV6-5,TRBD1,CASSTGTGSNQPQHF,TGTGCCAGCAGTACCGGGACAGGTAGCAATCAGCCCCAGCATTTT
-,TRBJ2-7,TRBV3-1/TRBV3-2,-,CASSQGQSYEQYF,TGTGCCAGCAGCCAAGGACAGTCCTACGAGCAGTACTTC
-,TRBJ1-5,TRBV6-2/TRBV6-3,-,CASSYSNLRLHSNQPQHF,TGTGCCAGCAGTTACTCGAATCTCCGCTTACACAGCAATCAGCCCCAGCATTTT
-,TRBJ1-5,TRBV12-5,-,CASGGTTRGPQHF,TGTGCTAGTGGCGGGACCACCCGAGGGCCCCAGCATTTT
-,TRBJ2-2,TRBV10-3,TRBD2,CAIRASGVNTGELFF,TGTGCCATCAGGGCTAGCGGGGTTAACACCGGGGAGCTGTTTTTT